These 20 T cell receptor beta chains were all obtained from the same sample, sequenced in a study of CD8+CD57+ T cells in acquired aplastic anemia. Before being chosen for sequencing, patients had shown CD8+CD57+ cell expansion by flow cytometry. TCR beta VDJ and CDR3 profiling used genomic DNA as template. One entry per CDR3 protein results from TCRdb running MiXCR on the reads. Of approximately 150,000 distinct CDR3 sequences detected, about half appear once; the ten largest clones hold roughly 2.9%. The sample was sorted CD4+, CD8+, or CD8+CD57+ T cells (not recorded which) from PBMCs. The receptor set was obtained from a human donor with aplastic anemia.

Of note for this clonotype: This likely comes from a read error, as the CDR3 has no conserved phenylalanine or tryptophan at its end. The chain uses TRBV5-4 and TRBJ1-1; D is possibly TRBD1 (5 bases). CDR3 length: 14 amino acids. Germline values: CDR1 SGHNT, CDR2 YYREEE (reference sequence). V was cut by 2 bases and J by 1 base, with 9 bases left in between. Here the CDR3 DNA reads TGTGCCAGCAGCTTAGGAGGGGCGAACACTGAAGCTTTCTCT. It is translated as CASSLGGANTEAFS.

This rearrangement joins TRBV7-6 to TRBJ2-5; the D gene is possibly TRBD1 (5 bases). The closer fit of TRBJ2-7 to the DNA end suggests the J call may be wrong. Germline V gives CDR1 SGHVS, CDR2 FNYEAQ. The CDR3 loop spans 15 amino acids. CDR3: CASSNPYDRSYEQYF. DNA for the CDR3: TGTGCCAGCAGCAACCCGTACGACAGATCCTACGAGCAGTACTTC.

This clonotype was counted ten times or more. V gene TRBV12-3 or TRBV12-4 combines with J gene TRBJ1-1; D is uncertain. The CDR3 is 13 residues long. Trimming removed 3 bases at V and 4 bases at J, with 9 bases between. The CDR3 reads CASSLKTGTEAFF. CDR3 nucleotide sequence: TGTGCCAGCAGTTTGAAGACGGGCACTGAAGCTTTCTTT.

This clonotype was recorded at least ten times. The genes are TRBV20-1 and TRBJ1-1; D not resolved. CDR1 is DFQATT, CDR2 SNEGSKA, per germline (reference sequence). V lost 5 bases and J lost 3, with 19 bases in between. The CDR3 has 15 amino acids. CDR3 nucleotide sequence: TGCAGTGCTCTACAGAGTTCGGGGAGGTACACTGAAGCTTTCTTT. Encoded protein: CSALQSSGRYTEAFF.

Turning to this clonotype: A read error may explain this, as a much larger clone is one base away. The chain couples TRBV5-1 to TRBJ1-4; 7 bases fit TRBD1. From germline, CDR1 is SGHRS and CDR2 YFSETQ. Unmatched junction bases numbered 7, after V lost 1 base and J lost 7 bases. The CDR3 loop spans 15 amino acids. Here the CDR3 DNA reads TGCGCCAGCAGCTTGCGCACAGGGGACAGTGAAAAACTGTTTTTT. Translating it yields CASSLRTGDSEKLFF.

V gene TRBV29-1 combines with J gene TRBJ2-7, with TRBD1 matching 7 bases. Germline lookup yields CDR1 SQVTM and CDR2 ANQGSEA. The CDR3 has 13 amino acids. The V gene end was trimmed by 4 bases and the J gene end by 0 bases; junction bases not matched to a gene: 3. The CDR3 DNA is TGCAGCGTTGGGCAGGGGGTCTCCTACGAGCAGTACTTC. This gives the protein CSVGQGVSYEQYF.

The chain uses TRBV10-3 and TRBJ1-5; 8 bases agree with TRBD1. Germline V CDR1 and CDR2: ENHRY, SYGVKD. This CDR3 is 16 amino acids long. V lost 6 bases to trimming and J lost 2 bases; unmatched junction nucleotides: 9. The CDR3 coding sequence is TGTGCCATCAGGGACAGGGAAAGGGGTGGCAATCAGCCCCAGCATTTT. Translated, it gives CAIRDRERGGNQPQHF.

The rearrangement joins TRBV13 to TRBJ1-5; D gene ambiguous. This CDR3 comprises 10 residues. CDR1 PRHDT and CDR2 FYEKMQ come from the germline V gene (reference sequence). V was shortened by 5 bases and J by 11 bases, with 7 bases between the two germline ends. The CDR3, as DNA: TGTGCCAGCAGCGTGCGGGCCCAGCATTTT. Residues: CASSVRAQHF.

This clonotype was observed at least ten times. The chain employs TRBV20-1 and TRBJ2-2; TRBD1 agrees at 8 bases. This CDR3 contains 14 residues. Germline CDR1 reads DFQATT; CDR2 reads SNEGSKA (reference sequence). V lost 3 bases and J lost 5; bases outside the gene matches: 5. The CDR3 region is CSASQGAETGELFF. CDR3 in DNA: TGCAGTGCTAGCCAGGGGGCGGAGACCGGGGAGCTGTTTTTT.

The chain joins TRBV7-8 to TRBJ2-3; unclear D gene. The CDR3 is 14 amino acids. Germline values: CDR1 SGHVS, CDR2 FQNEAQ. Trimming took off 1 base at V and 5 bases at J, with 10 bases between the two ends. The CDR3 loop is CASSLVQVRDTQYF. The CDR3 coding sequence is TGTGCCAGCAGCTTAGTTCAAGTGCGAGATACGCAGTATTTT.

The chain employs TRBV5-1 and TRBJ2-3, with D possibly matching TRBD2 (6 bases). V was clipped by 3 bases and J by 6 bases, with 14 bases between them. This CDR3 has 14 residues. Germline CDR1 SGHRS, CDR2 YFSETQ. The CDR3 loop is CASSSSASEDTQYF. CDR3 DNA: TGCGCCAGCAGCTCGTCTGCTAGCGAGGATACGCAGTATTTT.

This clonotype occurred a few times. The CDR3 here is CASSLVSSYEQYF. In DNA, the CDR3 is TGTGCCAGCAGCTTAGTCTCCTCCTACGAGCAGTACTTC. The chain carries TRBV7-9 and TRBJ2-7, with unresolved D. Germline values: CDR1 SEHNR, CDR2 FQNEAQ (reference sequence). Trimming took 1 base from V and 0 from J, leaving 4 bases between them. This CDR3 region has 13 residues.

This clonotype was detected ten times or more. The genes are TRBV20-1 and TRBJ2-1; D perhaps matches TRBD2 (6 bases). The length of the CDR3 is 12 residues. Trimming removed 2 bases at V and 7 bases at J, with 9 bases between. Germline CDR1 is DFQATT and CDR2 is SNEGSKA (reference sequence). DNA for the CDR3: TGCAGTGCTAGACGGGCGGGAAATGAGCAGTTCTTC. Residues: CSARRAGNEQFF.

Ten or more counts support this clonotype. This chain's CDR3 is CASSLENSLQREQYF. The CDR3 bases are TGCGCCAGCAGCTTGGAGAACAGCCTCCAGCGGGAGCAGTACTTC. The V gene is TRBV5-1, the J gene TRBJ2-7; TRBD2 is a possible D gene (5 bases). Germline loops: CDR1 SGHRS, CDR2 YFSETQ. Trimming removed 0 bases from V and 7 bases from J, with 17 bases in between. The length of the CDR3 is 15 residues.

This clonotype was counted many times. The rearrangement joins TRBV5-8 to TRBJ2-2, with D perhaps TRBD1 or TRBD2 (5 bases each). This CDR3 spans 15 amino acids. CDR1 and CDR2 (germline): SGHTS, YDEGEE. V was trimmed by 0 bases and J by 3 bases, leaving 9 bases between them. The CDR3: CASSLAGSHTGELFF. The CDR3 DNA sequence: TGTGCCAGCAGCTTGGCAGGGAGTCACACCGGGGAGCTGTTTTTT.

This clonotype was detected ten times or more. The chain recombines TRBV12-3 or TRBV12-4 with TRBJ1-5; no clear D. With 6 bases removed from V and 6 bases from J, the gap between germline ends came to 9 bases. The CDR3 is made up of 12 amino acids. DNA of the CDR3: TGTGCCAGCAGATCAACAGTTCAGCCCCAGCATTTT. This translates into CASRSTVQPQHF.

CDR3 protein: CSARDYRQGASETQYF. As DNA, the CDR3 is TGCAGTGCTAGAGACTATAGACAGGGGGCATCGGAGACCCAGTACTTC. The gene calls are TRBV20-1 and TRBJ2-5; 10 bases are a match to TRBD1. V dropped 0 bases and J dropped 5; count of bases not matched to a gene: 9. This CDR3 is built from 16 residues. The germline V gene has CDR1 DFQATT and CDR2 SNEGSKA (reference sequence).

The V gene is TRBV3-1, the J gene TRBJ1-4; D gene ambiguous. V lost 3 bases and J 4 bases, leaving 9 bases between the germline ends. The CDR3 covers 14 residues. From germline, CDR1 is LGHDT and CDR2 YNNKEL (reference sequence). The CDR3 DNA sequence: TGTGCCAGCAGCCATAGGGCGGGTAATGAAAAACTGTTTTTT. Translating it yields CASSHRAGNEKLFF.

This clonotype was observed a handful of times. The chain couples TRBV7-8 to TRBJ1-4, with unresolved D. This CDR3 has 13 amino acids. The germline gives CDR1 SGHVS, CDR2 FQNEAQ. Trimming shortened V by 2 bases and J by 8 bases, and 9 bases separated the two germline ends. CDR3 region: CASSLPEGEKLFF. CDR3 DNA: TGTGCCAGCAGCTTACCCGAGGGAGAAAAACTGTTTTTT.

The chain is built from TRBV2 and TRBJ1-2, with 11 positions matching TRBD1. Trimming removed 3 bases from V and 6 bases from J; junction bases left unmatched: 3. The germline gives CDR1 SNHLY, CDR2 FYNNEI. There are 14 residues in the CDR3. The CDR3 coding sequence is TGTGCCAGCAGTGATAGGACAGGGGGCGATGGCTACACCTTC. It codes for CASSDRTGGDGYTF.